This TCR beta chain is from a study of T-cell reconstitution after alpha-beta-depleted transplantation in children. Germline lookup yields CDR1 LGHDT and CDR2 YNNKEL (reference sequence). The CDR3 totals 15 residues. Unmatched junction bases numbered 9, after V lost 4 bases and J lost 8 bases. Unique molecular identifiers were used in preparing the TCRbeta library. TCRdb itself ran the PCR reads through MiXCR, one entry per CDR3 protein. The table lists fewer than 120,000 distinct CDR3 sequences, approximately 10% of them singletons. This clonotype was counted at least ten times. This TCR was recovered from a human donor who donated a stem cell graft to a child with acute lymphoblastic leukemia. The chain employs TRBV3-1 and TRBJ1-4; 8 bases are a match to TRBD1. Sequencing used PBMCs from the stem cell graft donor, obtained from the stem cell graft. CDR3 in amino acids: CASSPYRQGKEKLFF. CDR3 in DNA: TGTGCCAGCAGCCCCTACCGACAGGGGAAAGAAAAACTGTTTTTT.